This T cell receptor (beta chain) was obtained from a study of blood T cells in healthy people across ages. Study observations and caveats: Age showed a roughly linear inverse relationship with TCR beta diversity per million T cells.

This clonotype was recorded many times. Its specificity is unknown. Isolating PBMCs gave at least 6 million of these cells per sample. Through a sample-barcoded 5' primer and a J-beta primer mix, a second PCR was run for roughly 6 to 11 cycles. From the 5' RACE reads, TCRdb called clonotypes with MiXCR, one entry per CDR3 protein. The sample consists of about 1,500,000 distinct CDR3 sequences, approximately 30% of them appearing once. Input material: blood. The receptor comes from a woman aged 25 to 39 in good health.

CDR3 bases: TGCGCCAGCAGCCAAGTAGGAAGTCTAGCCAAAAACATTCAGTACTTC. Translation gives CASSQVGSLAKNIQYF. The chain is built from TRBV4-1 and TRBJ2-4, with D unresolved. V lost 1 base and J 0 bases, leaving 10 bases between the germline ends. This CDR3 has 16 residues. The germline CDR1 and CDR2 sequences are MGHRA and YSYEKL.